Given below is one T cell receptor (beta chain) in context. The specificity of this receptor is unknown. No much larger clonotype is one base removed from it; base qualities were not supplied. Library construction relied on 5' RACE. The instrument was an Illumina HiSeq 2500. A second PCR of 7 to 11 cycles was performed with a sample-barcoded 5' primer and a J-beta primer mix. Each TCR beta cDNA molecule received a unique molecular identifier from a template-switch 5' adaptor carrying 12 random nucleotides. Each sample yielded at least 3 million CDR3-containing paired-end reads. All of the RNA was converted into first-strand cDNA using the Mint cDNA synthesis kit, with a TRBC-specific oligonucleotide serving as the primer. Following uracil-DNA glycosylase treatment, a first 18-cycle PCR with universal primers M1SS and BC2_uni_R was performed on all cDNA. The paper's processing steps were these. Each sample was normalized by randomly selecting 1 million high-quality reads, each carrying a distinct molecular identifier. Reads with shared molecular identifiers were discarded instead of being binned into consensus sequences. CDR3 identification, clonotype clustering and error correction used MiTCR with a Q25 quality threshold and the strictest error-elimination algorithm. A nonparametric unseen species model using Euler transformation provided a lower-bound estimate of total TCR beta diversity. Starting from the raw public reads, TCRdb applied fastp trimming at Q25, assembled clones with MiXCR and retained in-frame beta chains. Duplicate CDR3 protein sequences are folded into a single record with the most common DNA and genes. TCRdb, not the authors, supplied the V and J calls. This sample lists about 1.5 million distinct CDR3 sequences; 35% to 45% were detected once. The top ten constitute just over 4% of the sample.

The roughly 37 donors, aged roughly 6 to 90 years, were systemically healthy Caucasian individuals from Russia. Each donor gave 8.5 to 10 milliliters of peripheral blood, collected into EDTA-treated Vacutainer tubes. Ficoll-Paque density-gradient centrifugation was used to isolate PBMCs, with at least 6.5 million obtained per sample. Total RNA, at least 5 micrograms per sample, was extracted from PBMCs with Trizol reagent. The percentages of naive CD45RAhigh/CD27high T cells were determined by flow cytometry on a PBMC aliquot from every donor. This record comes from a study of blood T cells in healthy people across ages (dated by TCRdb to the mid-2010s). A note on the overall study: In model experiments, template switching captured roughly one uniquely barcoded TCR beta cDNA molecule for every two T cells. The study analyzed two additional independent replicas of 1 million unique cDNA reads from the same blood draw for two donors, one aged 18 to 29 and one aged 80 or older. To avoid experimental bias, donors of different ages were distributed randomly across sequencing lanes. The study measured age-related changes in TCR beta repertoire diversity using deep sequencing normalized with unique cDNA molecular identifiers. Donors were grouped into four age groups: young (average roughly 16 years), middle-aged (about 40), aged (around 62) and long-lived (around 80).

V ends up 4 bases short and J 3 bases short, with an unmatched junction base count of 7. CDR1 and CDR2 are drawn from the germline V gene (reference sequence): DFQATT, SNEGSKA. Taken from cysteine to phenylalanine, the CDR3 has 15 residues. The read is trimmed to its CDR3 DNA, 45 bases read in frame from base 1. General study outcomes and caveats: Since profiling was done on bulk unsorted PBMCs, naive and antigen-experienced compartments could not be conclusively compared. As age increased, observed TCR beta diversity per million T cells dropped in a roughly linear way, and a significant reduction was already evident by age 40. Compared with the aged group, the long-lived group had more naive CD4+ T cells, fewer expanded clones and increased TCR diversity, suggesting age selection. The percentage of naive T cells measured by flow cytometry correlated strongly with observed TCR beta diversity. Donor CMV infection status was unknown, potentially confounding age-related changes in expanded clonotypes. Total diversity estimates from one million sequenced T cells were considered lower bounds and underestimates.

The receptor's source is a woman aged 18-35 years in good health. The specimen was blood. This chain is built from TRBV20-1 and TRBJ2-7; TRBD2 aligns with 12 central bases. The CDR3 protein: CSAIAGTSGFYEQYF. The base sequence is TGCAGTGCTATTGCCGGGACTAGCGGGTTCTACGAGCAGTACTTC.